This T cell receptor beta chain was found in a study of T-cell reconstitution after alpha-beta-depleted transplantation in children listed by TCRdb under 2016. Looking at the study overall: The study quantitatively tracked T-cell immune reconstitution after TCRalphabeta/CD19-depleted allogeneic hematopoietic cell transplantation in children using TCR repertoire profiling.

CDR3 length: 15 amino acids, cysteine to phenylalanine. The only DNA kept is the CDR3, 45 bases in frame from the first base. Trimming accounts for 7 bases at V and 0 bases at J, while the number of junction bases matched to no gene is 6. Taken from the germline V gene, the CDR1 and CDR2 loops are MDHEN and SYDVKM. The library was produced with PCR. Sequencing was performed on an Illumina HiSeq 2500. Molecular barcoding was employed in the preparation of TCR libraries, with unique molecular identifiers being used to normalize TCRbeta repertoire quantification. Using fastp trimming at Q25 and MiXCR clonotype assembly, TCRdb reanalyzed the public sequencing data and kept in-frame beta chains. Rows with a matching CDR3 protein are joined into one entry that keeps the most common DNA and genes. This sample has fewer than 250,000 distinct CDR3 sequences in its table, and roughly 8.2% of those were observed once. 6.3% of the sample is in the top ten clones.

The label giving this sample's treatment or condition can be read as: allogeneic hematopoietic cell transplantation with graft depleted of TCRalphabeta T cells and CD19 B cells. The transplant recipients were children given TCRalphabeta/CD19-depleted allogeneic hematopoietic cell grafts. This clonotype was seen ten or more times. Its recognized antigen is unknown. Base qualities were left out, and no much larger clone turns up one base away. On the study overall, not on this receptor specifically: The frequencies of hyperexpanded clones fell over the following months, and after one year, T-cell counts and TCRbeta diversity were mostly attributed to newly produced T cells. In some patients, high TCRbeta diversity at day 60 was attributed to recipient T cells and intrathymic progenitors that had survived conditioning. The apparently early alphabetaT-cell count recovery about two months after transplant was reportedly dependent on only several hundred rapidly expanded clones derived from non-depleted graft cells.

Here the chain combines TRBV28 and TRBJ2-3, with 8 bases aligning to TRBD2. The TCR comes from a male patient younger than 18 who had a stem cell transplant for acute lymphoblastic leukemia, so the T cells may come from the graft donor. The material sequenced was PBMCs, mostly from graft donor cells, taken 180 days after TCRalphabeta/CD19-depleted stem cell transplant. The CDR3 protein sequence reads: CASIPLAASTDTQYF. Here is the DNA: TGTGCCAGCATTCCACTAGCGGCTAGCACAGATACGCAGTATTTT.